Presented here are 18 T cell receptor beta chains from one specimen sequenced in a study of cytomegalovirus exposure and HLA in healthy donors. Sequencing was performed with immunoSEQ multiplex PCR; in TCRdb, only in-frame clones are kept and a portion is missing. The sample has fewer than 85,000 clones; about 96% are singletons. The sequenced material came from PBMCs. The receptors shown here come from a woman aged 18-29 years in good health and CMV-seronegative.

This chain uses TRBV19 with TRBJ2-1, with 9 bases identical to TRBD2. The germline CDR1 and CDR2 sequences are LNHDA and SQIVND (reference sequence). J gave up 0 bases and V 6 bases, and 3 bases lay outside the gene matches. The CDR3 has 15 amino acids. The CDR3 DNA is TGTGCCAGTAGCTCTAGCGGGGACTCCTACAATGAGCAGTTCTTC. It encodes CASSSSGDSYNEQFF.

This clone was detected only a few times. This rearrangement joins TRBV7-6 to TRBJ2-5; the D gene is possibly TRBD2 (7 bases). Germline lookup yields CDR1 SGHVS and CDR2 FNYEAQ. The CDR3 runs to 15 residues. V lost 1 base to trimming and J lost 5 bases, with 14 bases between them. This CDR3 reads CASSLEGGYLETQYF. CDR3 in DNA: TGTGCCAGCAGCTTAGAGGGGGGGTATCTGGAGACCCAGTACTTC.

This clone was found a few times. The CDR3 bases are TGCGCCAGCAGCTGGGGGGTGGGCGAGCAGTACTTC. Translated, it gives CASSWGVGEQYF. The chain couples TRBV5-1 to TRBJ2-7; D is possibly TRBD2 (6 bases). Trimming stripped 3 bases from V and 6 bases from J, with 10 bases between. Germline V gene data show CDR1 as SGHRS and CDR2 as YFSETQ. The length of the CDR3 is 12 residues.

The chain recombines TRBV25-1 with TRBJ2-5; a possible D gene is TRBD2 (6 bases). V gave up 4 bases and J gave up 10 bases, with 13 bases separating them. This CDR3 is 12 amino acids long. Germline CDR1 is MGHDK and CDR2 is SYGVNS. Here the CDR3 DNA reads TGTGCCAGCAGTGGGCCCGGAGGGGTCCAGTACTTC. Translation gives CASSGPGGVQYF.

The chain recombines TRBV19 with TRBJ2-1; a possible D gene is TRBD1 (5 bases). Germline loops: CDR1 LNHDA, CDR2 SQIVND (reference sequence). CDR3 length: 16 residues. V shed 1 base and J shed 2 bases, with 12 bases lying between them. CDR3 coding DNA: TGTGCCAGTAGTATAGGTCACAGGAACCCCTACAATGAGCAGTTCTTC. Protein: CASSIGHRNPYNEQFF.

The chain carries TRBV27 and TRBJ1-5; TRBD1 aligns across 7 bases. The CDR3 consists of 16 residues. V lost 5 bases, J lost 8 bases, and 15 bases stayed unmatched. Germline V gives CDR1 MNHEY, CDR2 SMNVEV (reference sequence). CDR3 sequence: CASSPIGTAGAKPQHF. The DNA of the CDR3 is TGTGCCAGCAGTCCTATCGGGACAGCGGGGGCTAAGCCCCAGCATTTT.

This rearrangement joins TRBV19 to TRBJ2-1; a possible D gene is TRBD2 (7 bases). Germline CDR1 reads LNHDA; CDR2 reads SQIVND (reference sequence). The CDR3 runs 12 residues. Trimming cost V 11 bases and J 6 bases, with 14 bases left between them. This CDR3 reads CACAGAINEQFF. The CDR3 bases are TGTGCCTGCGCGGGGGCAATCAATGAGCAGTTCTTC.

This chain uses TRBV28 with TRBJ2-1; possible D gene TRBD1, 5 bases. CDR1 is MDHEN, CDR2 SYDVKM, per germline. The CDR3 sequence is 12 residues long. Trimming took 4 bases from V and 7 from J, leaving 8 bases between them. This chain's CDR3 is CASSSTANEQFF. The CDR3 DNA follows: TGTGCCAGCAGTTCGACAGCTAATGAGCAGTTCTTC.

Comment on this clone: Other DNA sequences in the same sample also yield this CDR3. The chain has TRBV11-2 and TRBJ2-5; the D is unclear. Germline V CDR1 and CDR2: SGHAT, FQNNGV. The V end lost 2 bases, the J end lost 5 bases, and 3 bases lay between the germline ends. This CDR3 is built from 11 residues. The CDR3 reads CASSLLETQYF. In nucleotides, the CDR3 is TGTGCCAGCAGCTTACTTGAGACCCAGTACTTC. Full variable domain (remainder filled in from reference TRBV11-2 and TRBJ2-5): EAGVAQSPRYKIIEKRQSVAFWCNPISGHATLYWYQQILGQGPKLLIQFQNNGVVDDSQLPKDRFSAERLKGVDSTLKIQPAKLEDSAVYLCASSLLETQYFGPGTRLLVL.

V usage is TRBV15 and J usage is TRBJ2-1, with 14 positions matching TRBD2. V was pared by 1 base and J by 3 bases, with 2 bases of the junction left unmatched. The CDR3 is 17 amino acids. Per the germline V gene, CDR1 is LNHNV and CDR2 is YYDKDF (reference sequence). The CDR3 is CATSRGLAGGDYNEQFF. As DNA, the CDR3 is TGTGCCACCAGCAGAGGACTAGCGGGAGGGGACTACAATGAGCAGTTCTTC.

J is TRBJ1-4 and V is TRBV19; D might be TRBD1 (6 bases). The V end lost 7 bases, the J end lost 7 bases, and 10 bases lay between the germline ends. Germline lookup yields CDR1 LNHDA and CDR2 SQIVND (reference sequence). The CDR3 is made up of 12 amino acids. CDR3 nucleotide sequence: TGTGCCAGTACAGAAGGGGGTGAAAAACTGTTTTTT. Translating it yields CASTEGGEKLFF.

This chain connects TRBV5-6 to TRBJ2-7; 14 bases align to TRBD2. The CDR3 sequence is 14 residues long. Germline-derived CDR1 and CDR2 are SGHDT and YYEEEE. Trimming removed 4 bases from V and 4 bases from J; junction bases left unmatched: 1. The CDR3 DNA reads TGTGCCAGCAGCGGGACTAGCGGGAGTTACGAGCAGTACTTC. Translation: CASSGTSGSYEQYF.

The chain carries TRBV7-6 and TRBJ2-1; TRBD1 matches at 9 bases. V lost 5 bases, J lost 1 base, and 18 bases stayed unmatched. The CDR3 contains 20 residues. CDR1 and CDR2 (germline): SGHVS, FNYEAQ. Here the CDR3 DNA reads TGTGCCAGCAGCATCCCCGGGACAGGGATCATACCTAAGTCCTACAATGAGCAGTTCTTC. Its translation: CASSIPGTGIIPKSYNEQFF.

The chain employs TRBV7-2 and TRBJ2-7; 11 positions match TRBD2. This CDR3 is built from 15 residues. The V gene's germline CDR1 is SGHTA and CDR2 FQGNSA. V lost 6 bases, J lost 7 bases, and 11 bases stayed unmatched. CDR3 sequence: CASSNSGRAVGEQYF. The CDR3 DNA sequence: TGTGCCAGCAGTAATAGCGGGAGGGCCGTAGGTGAGCAGTACTTC. The full variable domain, in which reference TRBV7-2 and TRBJ2-7 provide the parts outside the CDR3, is GAGVSQSPSNKVTEKGKDVELRCDPISGHTALYWYRQSLGQGLEFLIYFQGNSAPDKSGLPSDRFSAERTGGSVSTLTIQRTQQEDSAVYLCASSNSGRAVGEQYFGPGTRLTVT.

The chain recombines TRBV19 with TRBJ1-3, with D possibly being TRBD1 (5 bases). With 5 bases removed from V and 0 bases from J, the gap between germline ends came to 11 bases. The CDR3 loop spans 15 amino acids. From germline, CDR1 is LNHDA and CDR2 SQIVND (reference sequence). CDR3: CASSPLTVSGNTIYF. The CDR3 bases are TGTGCCAGTAGTCCATTGACAGTCTCTGGAAACACCATATATTTT.

The chain employs TRBV5-1 and TRBJ2-1; 8 bases are shared with TRBD2. Germline V gene data show CDR1 as SGHRS and CDR2 as YFSETQ. The length of the CDR3 is 17 residues. Trimming took 0 bases from V and 5 from J; bases not matched to a gene: 10. Here the CDR3 reads CASSLVRASGPNNEQFF. DNA for the CDR3: TGCGCCAGCAGCTTGGTTAGGGCTAGCGGGCCCAACAATGAGCAGTTCTTC.

This clone is a singleton in its sample. The chain employs TRBV4-1 and TRBJ1-5; TRBD1 agrees at 9 bases. Germline V lookup: CDR1 MGHRA, CDR2 YSYEKL. J lost 4 bases, V lost 0 bases, and 4 bases had no gene match. CDR3 length: 16 amino acids. The CDR3 loop is CASSQEGQGSNQPQHF. CDR3 nucleotide sequence: TGCGCCAGCAGCCAAGAAGGACAGGGGTCTAATCAGCCCCAGCATTTT.

The genes are TRBV28 and TRBJ2-1; TRBD2 matches 7 bases. V lost 7 bases to trimming and J lost 5 bases; unmatched junction nucleotides: 11. Per the germline V gene, CDR1 is MDHEN and CDR2 is SYDVKM. The CDR3 spans 15 residues. CDR3: CASTLWGEGHNEQFF. The DNA of the CDR3 is TGTGCCAGCACCCTTTGGGGGGAGGGCCACAATGAGCAGTTCTTC.